A single T cell receptor (beta chain) is shown here with its context. It lacks a known antigen. Base qualities are not at hand, and no much larger clone is one base apart. For CDR1 and CDR2, the germline V gene (reference sequence) lists SEHNR and FQNEAQ. Deletion took 3 bases off V and 3 bases off J, with a span of 9 bases between the germline ends. Measured from the cysteine to the phenylalanine, the CDR3 is 13 residues long. The entry retains the CDR3 DNA only, 39 bases that are in frame from base 1. Library prep was done by the immunoSEQ multiplex PCR assay. For the multiplex PCR, a mixture combining 60 forward primers for TCR Vbeta segments and 13 reverse primers for TCR Jbeta segments was used. The CDR3 region of rearranged TCR beta genes was amplified from genomic DNA by a multiplex PCR assay. On the Illumina HiSeq System, the amplified TCR beta libraries were sequenced as 87-base-pair reads. The study's own analysis went as follows. A later analysis counted tens of millions of unique TCR beta chains across the 650 to 800 repertoires, and 10 million to 12 million of these chains were shared by at least two donors. Raw reads were error-corrected and collapsed into unique sequences with a nearest-neighbor algorithm that merged closely related sequences to remove PCR and sequencing errors. CDR3 sequences were aligned to IMGT reference sequences to assign V, D and J gene segments. For a sequence to be retained, a match of at least six nucleotides was required to both a V gene segment and a J gene segment. A rearrangement was called productive if the CDR3 had no stop codons and remained in frame with V and J, and every other rearrangement was called non-productive. Following IMGT convention, CDR3 was defined as the stretch from the second conserved V-encoded cysteine to the conserved J-encoded phenylalanine. The earlier analysis of about 560 of the donors excluded any sequence lacking an unambiguous match to a single V gene segment. An earlier analysis of approximately 590 of the donors called V segments functional above 56.7% productive rearrangements and segregating when the between-donor standard deviation exceeded 5%. A statistical classification framework was developed to diagnose cytomegalovirus status using the catalog of TCR beta chain sequences. A later analysis assigned V and J genes by comparing TCR nucleotide sequences with IMGT/GENE-DB human TR gene sequences. Using the TCRdist pipeline, a later analysis assigned CDR3 sequences along with most-parsimonious VDJ recombination scenarios. In a later analysis, each TCR beta chain was defined by its CDR3 amino acid sequence together with its V-gene family, and reads without a unique V-gene family were excluded. A later analysis removed 592 highly shared, low-generation-probability nucleotide sequences to deal with suspected cross-contamination and a sequencing artifact. For each public chain, a later analysis derived a clonal expansion index from normalized ranks of inferred template counts within each repertoire. In a later analysis, generation probabilities were computed with a VDJ recombination model fitted to out-of-frame rearrangements, and the resulting probabilities were checked against IGoR. In a later analysis, TCR-TCR, TCR-HLA and TCR-CMV co-occurrence was scored with hypergeometric tests, and a repertoire-size bias correction was applied to TCR pairs. In a later analysis, false discovery rates were estimated by permuting HLA or CMV assignments 20 times. In a later analysis, co-occurring TCRs were grouped using DBSCAN, with TCRdist sequence similarity added in when clustering inside HLA-allele-positive subsets. Repertoires with fewer than 30,000 or more than 120,000 public chains were left out of co-occurrence clustering, as were about five repertoires with anomalous nucleotide sharing. In TCRdb, the immuneACCESS table is reduced to in-frame sequences with V and J assigned. These tables do not hold every clone; where another copy was compared, an unresolved V gene accounts for under half, and the others remain unexplained. Clone size and the V and J calls come from that table; the DNA yielded D and trimming. The sample table lists about 190,000 clones, roughly 80% of them with a count of one. Around 0.24% of the sample goes to the ten largest clones.

This sample is part of a study of cytomegalovirus exposure and HLA in healthy donors (dated by TCRdb to the late 2010s). Regarding the research as a whole: An earlier analysis of 587 of the donors reported approximately 280 Gb of sequence data and 95 million to 130 million unique TCR beta sequences obtained from about 179 million T cells. The aim of the study was to test whether cataloging public T cell receptors could identify signatures of past pathogen exposure. The number of donors typed differed by locus, with roughly 620-630 for A, B, C, DRB1 and DQB1, around 500 for DQA1, 600 to 610 for DPA1, and approximately 470 for DPB1. The T cell repertoires of under 700 subjects were profiled by immunosequencing and related to cytomegalovirus serostatus. The study combined high-throughput TCR immunosequencing, statistical association of individual TCRs with disease status, and machine learning to predict cytomegalovirus infection status. In addition to the first cohort of 666 subjects, a separate validation cohort of over 90 different subjects was used. An early release that covered fewer than 800 HLA-typed donors contained approximately 300 gigabases of sequencing data and some 87 million unique TCR sequences. Donor age, sex, ethnicity and CMV serostatus were collected together with the repertoire data. Four to six DR-DQ haplotypes were handled as single units for association and clustering because linkage in the cohort was strong. All discovery cohort repertoires had been generated on a single sequencing platform. Class I and class II HLA loci were covered by the typing at four-digit resolution. Rather than drawing on any new phenotypic data, the later analysis identified candidate immune exposures from TCR beta sequences and the way those sequences occurred across donors. To decide whether each TCR beta V gene segment behaved as functional or pseudogenic, an earlier analysis of approximately 620 of the donors relied on high-throughput TCR beta sequencing. In a later analysis, previously published TCR beta repertoires from about 670 donors were re-analyzed and high-resolution HLA genotyping was added so that TCR occurrence patterns could be studied. Of the 398 genotyped donors, about 84% fell in the genetic ancestry cluster associated with self-reported Caucasian donors. Across approximately 420 genotyped donors of the cohort, an average of approximately 200,000 unique TCR beta nucleotide sequences per donor were sequenced, and about a sixth of those sequences were non-productive. In a later genetic analysis, genome-wide SNP genotypes for about 55% of the 666 donors were used, and that subset was treated as a discovery cohort. Study-wide conclusions, independent of this receptor: Specific HLA alleles were associated with 18,000 or so TCR beta sequences at a false discovery rate of 0.05 in a later analysis. A later genetic analysis associated a missense DCLRE1C variant with V-gene and J-gene trimming of TCR beta chains, and an independent cohort replicated the association. The classifier was reported to diagnose cytomegalovirus status with high specificity and sensitivity in both the original cohort and the validation cohort. About 17 rarely observed V segments, including chromosome 9 orphons, were excluded from the earlier analysis of approximately 600 of the donors because counts were too low. Because the 87-base-pair reads could not distinguish some IMGT-functional V segments, including TRBV6-2 and TRBV6-3, those segments were excluded. A later analysis found that TCR association rates varied across HLA loci, with DRB1 alleles showing the most associated TCRs and HLA-C alleles the fewest. In a later genetic analysis, fewer N-insertions in productive TCRs were reported among donors in an Asian-associated ancestry cluster than the roughly 670-donor mean. The study gave a list of about 150 TCR beta chains associated with cytomegalovirus. A further reported finding was that TCR beta sequences accurately predicted the HLA-A and HLA-B alleles for most subjects in the first cohort. CMV serostatus was the only immune exposure information available for the cohort. In an earlier analysis of more than 450 of the donors, most TCR beta V segments were observed in productive rearrangements about 90% or about 30% of the time, broadly matching IMGT annotations. In a later analysis, HLA-associated TCR beta chains were found to be more clonally expanded and to have lower generation probabilities than equally common non-associated chains. In a later analysis, several top co-occurrence clusters were reported to appear linked to parvovirus B19, influenza, CMV and Epstein-Barr virus. In vitro tests confirmed that a few of the cytomegalovirus-associated TCR beta chains recognize cytomegalovirus antigens. A group of highly shared sequence variants was considered likely to be a technical artifact of the sequencing pipeline. When HLA alleles, especially DR and DQ, strongly co-occurred, TCR associations were difficult to assign to individual alleles. In a later analysis, most CMV-associated TCR beta chains were found to appear HLA-restricted, with HLA associations seemingly driven largely by CMV exposure. Correlated functional status among segregating V segments might be attributable to linkage disequilibrium, but an unknown experimental factor could not be ruled out. Sequencing depth was assumed to be roughly uniform across donors in the presence/absence analyses, though that assumption may not hold. It was suggested by the authors that the approach could potentially be generalized to other disease states and immunological phenotypes. Across donors, most TCR sequences were observed very rarely, whereas some public TCRs were present in many individuals. The cohort was sequenced for TCR beta chains only, and without alpha or paired-chain data the features that could be detected were limited. Because HLA typing was unavailable for some donors at each locus, only the typed subset was used in association tests.

The cohort was made up of 666 healthy bone marrow donors. At the time of sampling, all cohort members were nominally healthy, though unrecorded immune exposures were likely present. The donor was CMV seronegative and was included in the group of about 400 seronegative cohort members. Each donor provided a peripheral blood sample, and peripheral blood mononuclear cells were used for TCR beta sequencing. The Qiagen DNeasy Blood Extraction Kit was used to extract genomic DNA from the blood cell samples. The chain is encoded by TRBV7-9 joined to TRBJ2-7, with a tentative D gene TRBD1 over 6 matching bases. This sequence was found in a boy younger than 18 in good health and CMV-seronegative. Sample: PBMCs. The nucleotide sequence reads as follows: TGTGCCAGCAGCTTCAGGACAGTCTACGAGCAGTACTTC. Translated, it gives CASSFRTVYEQYF.